The 27 T cell receptor beta chains listed next were all sequenced from one sample in a study of spatial heterogeneity in lung cancer. The study's findings and limits: For expanded intratumoral alpha and beta TCRs, counts tracked tumor mutation counts.

The time point was: sample taken at primary tumor resection. Their antigens are not known. TCRdb reprocessed the 5' RACE reads via MiXCR and lists one record per CDR3 protein. The table shows 20,000 to 30,000 distinct CDR3 sequences, with approximately 9.5% occurring only once. The sample was lung tumor tissue, taken at surgery. The receptors originated from a male donor with early-stage non-small cell lung cancer.

Many counts were recorded for this clonotype. The J gene is TRBJ2-1, the V gene TRBV5-6; D gene ambiguous. The V gene lost 0 bases and the J gene lost 5 bases, with 12 bases spanning the gap. The germline gives CDR1 SGHDT, CDR2 YYEEEE. The CDR3 is 15 residues long. For the CDR3, the DNA is TGTGCCAGCAGCTTGGCAGGACGGGTAGACAATGAGCAGTTCTTC. As protein: CASSLAGRVDNEQFF.

This clonotype was counted many times. CDR3 nucleotides: TGTGCCAGCAGTTACGTAGAGAGACAGGGAAACGAGCAGTACTTC. Translating it yields CASSYVERQGNEQYF. The chain couples TRBV6-6 to TRBJ2-7; 7 nucleotides line up with TRBD1. Germline assignment: CDR1 MNHNY and CDR2 SVGAGI (reference sequence). The CDR3 loop spans 15 amino acids. Unmatched junction bases numbered 9, after V lost 2 bases and J lost 5 bases.

This clonotype was seen at least ten times. This rearrangement joins TRBV20-1 to TRBJ2-2; D gene ambiguous. Per the germline V gene, CDR1 is DFQATT and CDR2 is SNEGSKA (reference sequence). V was clipped by 3 bases and J by 0 bases, with 8 bases between them. This CDR3 region has 14 residues. This CDR3 reads CSARDRSNTGELFF. CDR3 sequence (DNA): TGCAGTGCTAGGGACCGATCGAACACCGGGGAGCTGTTTTTT.

The gene calls are TRBV28 and TRBJ1-1; unclear D gene. Trimming removed 3 bases from V and 1 base from J, with 9 bases in between. In germline, CDR1 is MDHEN, CDR2 SYDVKM. This CDR3 comprises 14 residues. CDR3 residues: CASSFNYPNTEAFF. The CDR3 bases are TGTGCCAGCAGTTTTAATTACCCGAACACTGAAGCTTTCTTT. The variable domain in full, with the rest retrieved from reference TRBV28 and TRBJ1-1, is DVKVTQSSRYLVKRTGEKVFLECVQDMDHENMFWYRQDPGLGLRLIYFSYDVKMKEKGDIPEGYSVSREKKERFSLILESASTNQTSMYLCASSFNYPNTEAFFGQGTRLTVV.

This clonotype appeared many times. The rearrangement links TRBV7-9 to TRBJ2-3, with D possibly TRBD1 on 5 matching bases. Trimming left V 3 bases short and J 1 base short, with 8 bases between. This CDR3 region has 14 residues. Germline V gene lookup returns CDR1 SEHNR and CDR2 FQNEAQ (reference sequence). The CDR3 here is CASSFGQGTDTQYF. For the CDR3, the DNA is TGTGCCAGCAGCTTCGGACAAGGCACAGATACGCAGTATTTT.

This clonotype was detected ten times or more. CDR3 protein: CASSQDKRDTDTQYF. In nucleotides, the CDR3 is TGCGCCAGCAGCCAAGATAAGCGGGACACAGATACGCAGTATTTT. V usage is TRBV4-3 and J usage is TRBJ2-3; 7 nucleotides line up with TRBD2. Germline values: CDR1 LGHNA, CDR2 YSLEER. Germline trimming cut 0 bases from V and 2 bases from J; bases unmatched to any gene: 2. The CDR3 covers 15 residues.

This clonotype has at least ten counts. This rearrangement joins TRBV19 to TRBJ2-3, with TRBD2 as a possible D gene (5 bases). The CDR3 consists of 15 residues. Germline lookup yields CDR1 LNHDA and CDR2 SQIVND (reference sequence). Trimming pared 5 bases from V and 2 bases from J, leaving 14 bases between. In DNA, the CDR3 is TGTGCCAGTAGTTTGGACTTTTCAAACACAGATACGCAGTATTTT. This encodes CASSLDFSNTDTQYF. The complete variable domain, with remaining parts taken from reference TRBV19 and TRBJ2-3, reads DGGITQSPKYLFRKEGQNVTLSCEQNLNHDAMYWYRQDPGQGLRLIYYSQIVNDFQKGDIAEGYSVSREKKESFPLTVTSAQKNPTAFYLCASSLDFSNTDTQYFGPGTRLTVL.

V usage is TRBV2 and J usage is TRBJ2-7; D is undetermined. The CDR3 is 12 amino acids. The V end was cut by 2 bases, the J end by 5 bases, with 7 bases between. Germline values: CDR1 SNHLY, CDR2 FYNNEI. Here the CDR3 reads CASSENYDEQYF. CDR3 in DNA: TGTGCCAGCAGTGAAAACTACGACGAGCAGTACTTC.

This clonotype was detected ten times or more. CDR3 sequence reads: CASSPDTGRRMNTEAFF. Here the CDR3 DNA reads TGTGCCAGCAGTCCCGACACAGGGCGGAGGATGAACACTGAAGCTTTCTTT. The rearrangement links TRBV6-2 or TRBV6-3 to TRBJ1-1, with a tentative D call TRBD1 (6 bases). This CDR3 region has 17 residues. V was shortened by 5 bases and J by 0 bases, with 19 bases between the two germline ends. Germline CDR1 MNHEY, CDR2 SVGEGT.

Ten or more counts support this clonotype. The chain carries TRBV11-3 and TRBJ2-2; 9 nucleotides agree with TRBD2. From germline, CDR1 is SGHNT and CDR2 YENEEA. The V and J ends lost 5 bases and 7 bases, in that order; junction bases with no gene match: 8. The CDR3 has 15 amino acids. In DNA form, the CDR3 reads TGTGCCAGCAGCCTGGGACTAGCCGGGGGCGGGGAGCTGTTTTTT. It codes for CASSLGLAGGGELFF.

This clonotype has ten or more counts. The chain links TRBV6-2 or TRBV6-3 to TRBJ2-7, with D perhaps matching TRBD1 (6 bases). Trimming removed 6 bases at V and 0 bases at J, with 12 bases between. The CDR3 contains 14 residues. Per germline, CDR1 MNHEY and CDR2 SVGEGT. In DNA form, the CDR3 reads TGTGCCAGCAGGCGACAGGCTTACTCCTACGAGCAGTACTTC. Translated, it gives CASRRQAYSYEQYF.

This clonotype has at least ten counts. The chain recombines TRBV7-6 with TRBJ2-5; the D gene could be TRBD1 or TRBD2 (6 bases each). Trimming pared 5 bases from V and 1 base from J, leaving 8 bases between. Germline CDR1 and CDR2: SGHVS and FNYEAQ. The CDR3 length is 13 residues. CDR3 DNA: TGTGCCAGCAGCCGGGGGCGCCAAGAGACCCAGTACTTC. Translating it yields CASSRGRQETQYF.

This clonotype was seen ten or more times. CDR3 sequence (DNA): TGTGCCAGCAGTTTGGAGAGCGCGGGAGCCCTTTCGGCCGGGGAGCTGTTTTTT. It specifies CASSLESAGALSAGELFF. The V and J genes are TRBV28 and TRBJ2-2; 7 bases line up with TRBD2. CDR1 is MDHEN, CDR2 SYDVKM, per germline. V trimming: 3 bases; J trimming: 6 bases; junction bases outside the gene matches: 16. This CDR3 contains 18 residues.

This clonotype occurred many times. The chain uses TRBV9 and TRBJ2-1, with D unclear. Germline assignment: CDR1 SGDLS and CDR2 YYNGEE. Trimming took off 0 bases at V and 4 bases at J, with 17 bases between the two ends. CDR3 length equals 17 residues. The CDR3 reads CASSVDRYGARYNEQFF. In nucleotides, the CDR3 is TGTGCCAGCAGCGTAGATAGGTACGGCGCCAGATACAATGAGCAGTTCTTC.

The sample holds many counts of this clonotype. The CDR3 loop reads CSVAGRSDIQYF. The CDR3, as DNA: TGCAGTGTCGCGGGGAGGTCGGACATTCAGTACTTC. The chain carries TRBV20-1 and TRBJ2-4; D might be TRBD2 (6 bases). The ends were cut back, 7 bases at V and 8 bases at J, with 15 bases in the middle. Per germline, CDR1 DFQATT and CDR2 SNEGSKA (reference sequence). The CDR3 loop spans 12 amino acids.

The J gene is TRBJ2-5, the V gene TRBV15; D is uncertain. The V gene lost 4 bases and the J gene lost 4 bases, with 10 bases spanning the gap. Germline CDR1 and CDR2: LNHNV and YYDKDF (reference sequence). This CDR3 is built from 13 residues. CDR3 sequence: CATSISIGETQYF. The CDR3 nucleotides read TGTGCCACCAGCATTTCTATCGGAGAGACCCAGTACTTC.

The V gene is TRBV5-1, the J gene TRBJ2-3; no definite D call. This CDR3 comprises 15 residues. CDR1 is SGHRS and CDR2 is YFSETQ in the germline V gene. Deletions cut 2 bases from V and 0 bases from J, with 10 bases between. CDR3 in amino acids: CASSLQSPSTDTQYF. CDR3 nucleotides: TGCGCCAGCAGCTTACAGAGTCCTAGCACAGATACGCAGTATTTT.

This clonotype was found many times. The chain's CDR3 is CASNSGGRASTDTQYF. The DNA for the CDR3 is TGCGCCAGCAACTCGGGGGGCAGGGCTAGCACAGATACGCAGTATTTT. J is TRBJ2-3 and V is TRBV23-1, with D possibly matching TRBD2 (7 bases). TRBV23-1 falls under the ORF class, with uncertain function. The CDR3 has 16 amino acids. V was shortened by 7 bases and J by 0 bases, with 17 bases between the two germline ends.

V is TRBV7-9 and J is TRBJ2-3, with D hard to call. The V gene lost 3 bases and the J gene lost 2 bases, with 0 bases spanning the gap. The CDR3 is 11 residues long. Germline V CDR1 and CDR2: SEHNR, FQNEAQ (reference sequence). CDR3: CASSFTDTQYF. The CDR3 DNA reads as TGTGCCAGCAGCTTCACAGATACGCAGTATTTT.

J is TRBJ2-2 and V is TRBV7-6; D gene ambiguous. Germline-derived CDR1 and CDR2 are SGHVS and FNYEAQ. V lost 2 bases to trimming and J lost 3 bases, with 7 bases between them. This CDR3 region has 14 residues. DNA of the CDR3: TGTGCCAGCAGCTTATCAGACTACACCGGGGAGCTGTTTTTT. Translating it yields CASSLSDYTGELFF. Full variable domain (missing parts from reference TRBV7-6 and TRBJ2-2): GAGVSQSPRYKVTKRGQDVALRCDPISGHVSLYWYRQALGQGPEFLTYFNYEAQQDKSGLPNDRFSAERPEGSISTLTIQRTEQRDSAMYRCASSLSDYTGELFFGEGSRLTVL.

This chain connects TRBV15 to TRBJ1-3, with D unclear. Germline CDR1 and CDR2: LNHNV and YYDKDF (reference sequence). With 3 bases removed from V and 5 bases from J, the gap between germline ends came to 20 bases. There are 17 residues in the CDR3. In nucleotides, the CDR3 is TGTGCCACCAGCAGGAGGGCCAGCAATCCCACTCGAAACACCATATATTTT. This translates into CATSRRASNPTRNTIYF.

The chain couples TRBV20-1 to TRBJ1-4; TRBD1 is a possible D gene (6 bases). CDR1 and CDR2 (germline): DFQATT, SNEGSKA (reference sequence). The CDR3 extends over 13 amino acids. The germline V and J ends were trimmed by 6 bases and 5 bases, with 13 bases remaining between them. In DNA, the CDR3 is TGCAGTGCCAGGACAGCGGAAAATGAAAAACTGTTTTTT. Protein: CSARTAENEKLFF.

This clonotype has ten or more counts. This chain joins TRBV6-1 and TRBJ1-5, with D unclear. The CDR3 loop spans 14 amino acids. Germline V gene sequence: CDR1 MNHNS, CDR2 SASEGT. Trimming removed 2 bases from V and 3 bases from J, with 8 bases in between. The CDR3 sequence is CASSEKVFNQPQHF. In nucleotides, the CDR3 is TGTGCCAGCAGTGAAAAAGTCTTCAATCAGCCCCAGCATTTT.

This clonotype was recorded many times. This sequence joins TRBV11-2 and TRBJ2-2; D unclear. Per the germline V gene, CDR1 is SGHAT and CDR2 is FQNNGV. Trimming took 1 base from V and 3 from J, leaving 6 bases between them. CDR3 size: 14 residues. The CDR3 DNA is TGTGCCAGCAGCTTAGCTGGGTACACCGGGGAGCTGTTTTTT. This gives the protein CASSLAGYTGELFF.

This clonotype has ten or more counts. The chain carries TRBV28 and TRBJ2-3; D perhaps matches TRBD2 (5 bases). Trimming took off 5 bases at V and 4 bases at J, with 19 bases between the two ends. CDR1 and CDR2 (germline): MDHEN, SYDVKM. CDR3 length: 16 residues. This CDR3 is CASSPPRGVRADTQYF. CDR3 DNA: TGTGCCAGCAGTCCCCCCCGGGGTGTCAGAGCAGATACGCAGTATTTT.

The sample holds a few counts of this clonotype. The chain combines TRBV7-6 with TRBJ2-5; the match to TRBD2 covers 8 bases. The CDR3 is 17 amino acids. Per the germline V gene, CDR1 is SGHVS and CDR2 is FNYEAQ. Germline trimming cut 1 base from V and 4 bases from J; bases unmatched to any gene: 11. This chain's CDR3 is CASSLVSSGSVGETQYF. DNA for the CDR3: TGTGCCAGCAGCTTAGTATCCAGCGGGAGTGTCGGAGAGACCCAGTACTTC.

This clonotype was observed at least ten times. The J gene is TRBJ1-1, the V gene TRBV6-2 or TRBV6-3, with D perhaps matching TRBD1 (5 bases). Trimming stripped 0 bases from V and 0 bases from J, with 17 bases between. The CDR3 runs 18 residues. The V gene's germline CDR1 is MNHEY and CDR2 SVGEGT. The CDR3 DNA sequence: TGTGCCAGCAGTTACTCGGTTCCGACAGAGAATGTGAACACTGAAGCTTTCTTT. Its translation: CASSYSVPTENVNTEAFF.